This TCR beta chain was recorded in a study of blood T cell repertoires in COVID-19. Per the study methods: For nucleated cells, counts were estimated from reference gene primer amplification. Repertoires were generated with immunoSEQ multiplex PCR, while TCRdb's copy carries only in-frame clones and drops some. D and trimming come from the DNA, and the V and J calls and clone size come from that table. The repertoire consists of 220,000 or so clones, with about 86% occurring once and the leading ten covering approximately 2.9%. J was trimmed by 5 bases and V by 2 bases; bases with no gene match: 8. This CDR3 comprises 15 residues. The germline gives CDR1 SEHNR, CDR2 FQNEAQ (reference sequence).

The sequence derives from a woman under 40 who had recovered from COVID-19. The chain couples TRBV7-9 to TRBJ2-7; 8 positions agree with TRBD1. The sequencing input was peripheral blood. The CDR3 DNA is TGTGCCAGCAGCTTAACGAGACAGGGGCAAAACGAGCAGTACTTC. Translation gives CASSLTRQGQNEQYF.